These 25 T cell receptor beta chains were sequenced from one sample in a study of beta chain features in type 1 diabetes. The sequenced template was cDNA made from the entire isolated RNA. Libraries were prepared by immunoSEQ multiplex PCR; TCRdb keeps only in-frame clonotypes and omits some of them. The table records around 250,000 clones, 13% to 15% of them present only once. Sample: naive CD4+ T cells from blood. These receptors were collected from a woman in her forties in good health.

This rearrangement joins TRBV19 to TRBJ2-3; 8 bases are a match to TRBD1. V dropped 6 bases and J dropped 2; count of bases not matched to a gene: 7. CDR1 and CDR2 from the germline V gene are LNHDA and SQIVND (reference sequence). The CDR3 has 15 residues. The CDR3 loop reads CASRNGQGFTDTQYF. The DNA of the CDR3 is TGTGCCAGTAGAAACGGACAGGGCTTCACAGATACGCAGTATTTT.

This chain links TRBV19 with TRBJ2-3; 8 bases map to TRBD2. V shed 9 bases, J shed 1 base, and the junction held 15 bases outside the gene matches. CDR3 length: 17 amino acids. Germline V lookup: CDR1 LNHDA, CDR2 SQIVND (reference sequence). The chain's CDR3 is CARGSGEIPTGTDTQYF. CDR3 in DNA: TGTGCCAGGGGTAGCGGGGAGATTCCTACAGGCACAGATACGCAGTATTTT.

The chain has TRBV4-1 and TRBJ2-5; TRBD1 matches 9 bases. This CDR3 region has 14 residues. The germline CDR1 and CDR2 sequences are MGHRA and YSYEKL. V shed 6 bases and J 4 bases; nucleotides not matched to a gene: 6. The CDR3: CASRDPTGGETQYF. The CDR3 DNA reads TGCGCCAGCAGGGACCCGACAGGGGGAGAGACCCAGTACTTC.

This clone was counted a few times. This chain uses TRBV6-1 with TRBJ2-1, with 7 bases fitting TRBD1. CDR3 length: 13 residues. J was trimmed by 7 bases and V by 9 bases; bases with no gene match: 9. Germline V gene sequence: CDR1 MNHNS, CDR2 SASEGT. The DNA of the CDR3 is TGTGCCAGTTCACCCGGGACAGAAAATGAGCAGTTCTTC. The encoded protein is CASSPGTENEQFF.

The genes are TRBV19 and TRBJ1-5, with D uncertain. Germline V gives CDR1 LNHDA, CDR2 SQIVND (reference sequence). The V and J ends lost 7 bases and 6 bases respectively, with 19 bases between them. The CDR3 extends over 15 amino acids. CDR3 in DNA: TGTGCCAGTACCCCAGTCCCCGCCTTGGCTCAGCCCCAGCATTTT. Its translation: CASTPVPALAQPQHF.

The rearrangement uses TRBV2 and TRBJ1-5; D possibly corresponds to TRBD1 (5 bases). The CDR3 is 14 amino acids. V was trimmed by 5 bases and J by 4 bases, leaving 12 bases between them. The germline V gene has CDR1 SNHLY and CDR2 FYNNEI. CDR3 bases: TGTGCCAGCAGTTTCCAGGGCGCGAATCAGCCCCAGCATTTT. Protein: CASSFQGANQPQHF.

This clone has a count of ten or more. The chain employs TRBV7-8 and TRBJ2-1, with 11 bases aligning to TRBD2. Trimming at V came to 6 bases and at J to 15 bases, leaving 10 bases not matched to a gene. This CDR3 has 13 residues. CDR1 and CDR2 from the germline V gene are SGHVS and FQNEAQ. In nucleotides, the CDR3 is TGTGCCAGCAGTCCTAGACTAGCGGGGTACCTGTTCTTC. It translates to CASSPRLAGYLFF.

This clone was picked up a small number of times. The V call is TRBV25-1, the J call TRBJ1-1; D possibly corresponds to TRBD1 (6 bases). From germline, CDR1 is MGHDK and CDR2 SYGVNS. Deletions cut 2 bases from V and 1 base from J, with 8 bases between. This CDR3 contains 14 residues. This CDR3 is CASSEIQGNTEAFF. The CDR3 bases are TGTGCCAGCAGTGAAATACAGGGGAACACTGAAGCTTTCTTT.

The chain joins TRBV5-6 to TRBJ1-6; 7 bases map to TRBD1. The CDR3 covers 13 residues. Germline assignment: CDR1 SGHDT and CDR2 YYEEEE. V lost 6 bases to trimming and J lost 5 bases; unmatched junction nucleotides: 2. The CDR3: CASNDRDNSPLHF. In DNA form, the CDR3 reads TGTGCCAGCAATGACAGGGATAATTCACCCCTCCACTTT. Filled out from reference TRBV5-6 and TRBJ1-6, the complete variable domain reads DAGVTQSPTHLIKTRGQQVTLRCSPKSGHDTVSWYQQALGQGPQFIFQYYEEEERQRGNFPDRFSGHQFPNYSSELNVNALLLGDSALYLCASNDRDNSPLHFGNGTRLTVT.

This clone showed up just a few times. The rearrangement links TRBV5-1 to TRBJ1-4, with 9 bases lining up with TRBD1. Germline values: CDR1 SGHRS, CDR2 YFSETQ. The CDR3 is made up of 16 amino acids. Losses at the gene ends were 0 bases for V and 11 bases for J; bases not matched to a gene: 11. The CDR3 DNA follows: TGCGCCAGCAGCTTGGGATCCGGGACAGGGATTAAGAAACTGTTTTTT. As protein: CASSLGSGTGIKKLFF. Filled out from reference TRBV5-1 and TRBJ1-4, the complete variable domain reads KAGVTQTPRYLIKTRGQQVTLSCSPISGHRSVSWYQQTPGQGLQFLFEYFSETQRNKGNFPGRFSGRQFSNSRSEMNVSTLELGDSALYLCASSLGSGTGIKKLFFGSGTQLSVL.

This clone was detected only a few times. The chain has TRBV28 and TRBJ1-5; 8 bases fit TRBD1. The V gene's germline CDR1 is MDHEN and CDR2 SYDVKM. There are 14 residues in the CDR3. J gave up 1 base and V 8 bases, and 4 bases lay outside the gene matches. The CDR3 protein is CASAGGGSNQPQHF. The CDR3 nucleotides are TGTGCCAGCGCAGGGGGCGGCAGCAATCAGCCCCAGCATTTT.

The V gene is TRBV7-9, the J gene TRBJ1-4; D may be TRBD1 (5 bases). From germline, CDR1 is SEHNR and CDR2 FQNEAQ (reference sequence). This CDR3 is 15 amino acids long. The V gene lost 3 bases and the J gene lost 0 bases, with 8 bases spanning the gap. The CDR3 coding sequence is TGTGCCAGCAGCTTCGACAGTGCAACTAATGAAAAACTGTTTTTT. Translating gives CASSFDSATNEKLFF.

This rearrangement joins TRBV9 to TRBJ1-2; no reliable D call. Trimming stripped 5 bases from V and 7 bases from J, with 18 bases between. This CDR3 contains 14 residues. Germline V gene data show CDR1 as SGDLS and CDR2 as YYNGEE. The CDR3 DNA is TGTGCCAGCAGGGTAAGCCCCGGGATCCTTGGCTACACCTTC. The encoded protein is CASRVSPGILGYTF.

The V gene is TRBV5-1, the J gene TRBJ2-1, with TRBD2 identical over 11 bases. The ends lost 3 bases at V and 6 bases at J; junction bases unmatched: 8. This CDR3 contains 16 residues. The V gene's germline CDR1 is SGHRS and CDR2 YFSETQ. As DNA, the CDR3 is TGCGCCAGCAGCTCAATAGCGGGGGGGCTAATCAATGAGCAGTTCTTC. This gives the protein CASSSIAGGLINEQFF.

This clone was picked up a small number of times. The V gene is TRBV5-1, the J gene TRBJ2-3; TRBD1 is a possible D gene (6 bases). The germline CDR1 and CDR2 sequences are SGHRS and YFSETQ. There are 15 residues in the CDR3. V lost 2 bases and J 0 bases, leaving 10 bases between the germline ends. The CDR3 reads CASSLSTGSTDTQYF. The CDR3 region has the DNA TGCGCCAGCAGCTTATCAACAGGGAGCACAGATACGCAGTATTTT.

This clone turned up a few times. J is TRBJ1-1 and V is TRBV6-5; D is ambiguous. The CDR3 has 14 amino acids. V lost 6 bases and J lost 1, with 12 bases in between. Germline CDR1 is MNHEY and CDR2 is SVGAGI. CDR3 amino acids: CASSPTLRNTEAFF. The CDR3 DNA follows: TGTGCCAGCAGCCCGACTTTGCGGAACACTGAAGCTTTCTTT.

The V and J genes are TRBV25-1 and TRBJ2-1; maybe TRBD1 (5 bases). The CDR3 has 13 amino acids. V lost 3 bases, J lost 8 bases, and 11 bases lay in between. The germline gives CDR1 MGHDK, CDR2 SYGVNS. The CDR3 bases are TGTGCCAGCAGTGAGCCAGGGATGGATGAGCAGTTCTTC. Translated, it gives CASSEPGMDEQFF.

In its sample, this clone was seen a few times. This sequence joins TRBV10-1 and TRBJ2-3; D ambiguous. Germline CDR1 reads WNHNN; CDR2 reads SYGVQD (reference sequence). Trimming left V 6 bases short and J 6 bases short, with 19 bases between. This CDR3 contains 15 residues. CDR3 loop: CASSLYTGVGDTQYF. CDR3 sequence (DNA): TGCGCCAGCAGCCTCTACACGGGTGTTGGGGATACGCAGTATTTT.

The V and J genes are TRBV28 and TRBJ1-1; the D is unclear. This CDR3 has 12 amino acids. V lost 10 bases, J lost 1 base, and 10 bases lay in between. Germline V lookup: CDR1 MDHEN, CDR2 SYDVKM. The CDR3 protein is CATAAGNTEAFF. CDR3 in DNA: TGTGCCACGGCTGCGGGGAACACTGAAGCTTTCTTT.

The J gene is TRBJ2-2, the V gene TRBV18; no clear D gene. This CDR3 comprises 14 residues. The germline V and J ends were trimmed by 1 base and 4 bases, with 7 bases remaining between them. CDR1 KGHSH and CDR2 LQKENI come from the germline V gene. The CDR3 sequence is CASSPLSSTGELFF. The CDR3 DNA is TGTGCCAGCTCACCACTATCGAGCACCGGGGAGCTGTTTTTT. The full variable domain, rest sourced from reference TRBV18 and TRBJ2-2, is NAGVMQNPRHLVRRRGQEARLRCSPMKGHSHVYWYRQLPEEGLKFMVYLQKENIIDESGMPKERFSAEFPKEGPSILRIQQVVRGDSAAYFCASSPLSSTGELFFGEGSRLTVL.

This clone has only a few counts. The V gene is TRBV1, the J gene TRBJ1-2; the table names TRBD1, a call not compared with the DNA. TRBV1 constitutes a pseudogene. CDR3 length: 16 residues. The CDR3 DNA reads as TGCACCAGCAGCCAAGATAGGGACAGGCCTAACTATGGCTACACCTTC. Its protein is CTSSQDRDRPNYGYTF.

This clone was seen a handful of times. CDR3 coding DNA: TGTGCCAGTAGTTTCCGACTACAGGGGAGCACTGAAGCTTTCTTT. Its protein product is CASSFRLQGSTEAFF. This chain connects TRBV19 to TRBJ1-1; TRBD1 aligns across 7 bases. After removal of 5 bases from V and 4 bases from J, the junction contained 10 bases not matched to a gene. This CDR3 spans 15 amino acids. Per germline, CDR1 LNHDA and CDR2 SQIVND (reference sequence).

V and J are TRBV2 and TRBJ1-2; D call uncertain. Between the trimmed V and J ends, which lost 6 bases and 4 bases, there was a span of 12 bases. Germline CDR1 SNHLY, CDR2 FYNNEI. The CDR3 has 13 residues. The CDR3 DNA follows: TGTGCCAGCAGGGTGCGGGATGGCTATGGCTACACCTTC. Its protein is CASRVRDGYGYTF.

This clone was seen more than once but under ten times. This chain joins TRBV18 and TRBJ1-5; 9 nucleotides agree with TRBD1. Germline V gene lookup returns CDR1 KGHSH and CDR2 LQKENI. This CDR3 is 14 amino acids long. J lost 5 bases, V lost 1 base, and 0 bases had no gene match. The CDR3 sequence is CASSPRQGDQPQHF. Written as DNA, the CDR3 is TGTGCCAGCTCACCACGACAGGGGGATCAGCCCCAGCATTTT.

The chain recombines TRBV10-3 with TRBJ2-6, with 7 bases fitting TRBD2. The germline V gene encodes CDR1 ENHRY and CDR2 SYGVKD. V dropped 7 bases and J dropped 3; count of bases not matched to a gene: 9. The CDR3 loop spans 16 amino acids. The CDR3 sequence: CAINSGAQSGANVLTF. DNA for the CDR3: TGTGCCATCAACAGCGGGGCCCAAAGTGGGGCCAACGTCCTGACTTTC.